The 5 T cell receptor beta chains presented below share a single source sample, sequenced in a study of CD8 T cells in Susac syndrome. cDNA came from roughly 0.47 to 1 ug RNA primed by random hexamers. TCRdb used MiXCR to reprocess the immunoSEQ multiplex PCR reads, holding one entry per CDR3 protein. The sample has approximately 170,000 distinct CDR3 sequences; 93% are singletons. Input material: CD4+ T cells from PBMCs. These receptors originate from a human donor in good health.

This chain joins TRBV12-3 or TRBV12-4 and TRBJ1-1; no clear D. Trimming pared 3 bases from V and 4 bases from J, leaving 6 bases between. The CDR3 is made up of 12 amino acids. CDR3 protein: CASSFTSTEAFF. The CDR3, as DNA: TGTGCCAGCAGTTTTACTAGCACTGAAGCTTTCTTT.

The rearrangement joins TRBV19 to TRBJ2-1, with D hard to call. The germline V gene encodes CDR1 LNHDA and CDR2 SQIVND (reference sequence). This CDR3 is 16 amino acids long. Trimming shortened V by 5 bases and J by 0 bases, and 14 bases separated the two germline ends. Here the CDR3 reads CASSRISQSSYNEQFF. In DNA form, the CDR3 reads TGTGCCAGTAGTCGGATCAGTCAGAGCTCCTACAATGAGCAGTTCTTC.

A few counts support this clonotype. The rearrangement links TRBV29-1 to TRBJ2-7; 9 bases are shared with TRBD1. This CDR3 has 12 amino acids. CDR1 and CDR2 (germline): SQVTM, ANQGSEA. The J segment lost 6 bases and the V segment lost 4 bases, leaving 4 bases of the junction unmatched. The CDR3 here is CSVGTGVGEQYF. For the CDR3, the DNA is TGCAGCGTTGGGACAGGGGTGGGCGAGCAGTACTTC.

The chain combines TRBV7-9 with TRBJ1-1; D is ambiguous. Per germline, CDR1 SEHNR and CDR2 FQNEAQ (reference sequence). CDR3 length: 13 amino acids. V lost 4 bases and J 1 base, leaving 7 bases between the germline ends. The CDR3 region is CASSYSGNTEAFF. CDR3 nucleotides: TGTGCCAGCAGCTATTCAGGGAACACTGAAGCTTTCTTT.

The CDR3 DNA sequence: TGCGCCAGCAGCTTGGGGGGGCGCACAGATACGCAGTATTTT. Translated: CASSLGGRTDTQYF. V is TRBV5-1 and J is TRBJ2-3; TRBD1 might be the D (6 bases). The CDR3 contains 14 residues. With 0 bases removed from V and 1 base from J, the gap between germline ends came to 6 bases. The germline V gene encodes CDR1 SGHRS and CDR2 YFSETQ.